This T cell receptor beta chain is drawn from a study of cytomegalovirus exposure and HLA in healthy donors. Germline lookup yields CDR1 SGHAT and CDR2 FQNNGV. This CDR3 is 15 amino acids long. Trimming stripped 2 bases from V and 5 bases from J, with 15 bases between. Primers included in the PCR were 60 Vbeta and 13 Jbeta primers. Repertoires were generated with immunoSEQ multiplex PCR, while TCRdb's copy carries only in-frame clones and drops some. Among 150,000 to 180,000 clones, 60% to 85% were seen once, and the ten largest hold under 4.5%. The sequencing sample was made of PBMCs. This sequence was found in a woman aged 40-49 years in good health and CMV-seronegative. This chain connects TRBV11-2 to TRBJ2-5; D possibly corresponds to TRBD2 (6 bases). The CDR3 here is CASSLQVGGKETQYF. The CDR3 DNA reads TGTGCCAGCAGCTTACAGGTGGGGGGTAAGGAGACCCAGTACTTC.